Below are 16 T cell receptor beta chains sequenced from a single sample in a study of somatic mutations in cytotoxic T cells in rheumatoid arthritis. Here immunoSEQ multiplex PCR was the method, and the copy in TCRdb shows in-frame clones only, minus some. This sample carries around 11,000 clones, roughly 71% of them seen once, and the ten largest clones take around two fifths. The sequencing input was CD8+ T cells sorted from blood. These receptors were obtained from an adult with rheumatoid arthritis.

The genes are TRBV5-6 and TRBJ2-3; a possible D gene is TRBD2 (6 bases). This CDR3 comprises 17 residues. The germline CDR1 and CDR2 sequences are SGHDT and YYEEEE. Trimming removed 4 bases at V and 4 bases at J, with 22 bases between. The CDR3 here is CASSGRNWRGLSDTQYF. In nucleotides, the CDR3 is TGTGCCAGCAGCGGGAGGAATTGGCGGGGCCTTTCAGATACGCAGTATTTT. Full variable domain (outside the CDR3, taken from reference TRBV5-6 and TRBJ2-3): DAGVTQSPTHLIKTRGQQVTLRCSPKSGHDTVSWYQQALGQGPQFIFQYYEEEERQRGNFPDRFSGHQFPNYSSELNVNALLLGDSALYLCASSGRNWRGLSDTQYFGPGTRLTVL.

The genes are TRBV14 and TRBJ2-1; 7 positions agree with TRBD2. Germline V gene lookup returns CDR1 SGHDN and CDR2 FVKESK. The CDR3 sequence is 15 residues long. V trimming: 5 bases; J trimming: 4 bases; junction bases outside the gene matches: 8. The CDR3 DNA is TGTGCCAGCAGCAGCGGACTAGGCAGATACAATGAGCAGTTCTTC. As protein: CASSSGLGRYNEQFF.

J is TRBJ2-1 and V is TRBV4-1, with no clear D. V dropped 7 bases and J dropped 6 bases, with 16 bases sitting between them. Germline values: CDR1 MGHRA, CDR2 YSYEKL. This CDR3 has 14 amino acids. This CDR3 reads CASTPLEEFNEQFF. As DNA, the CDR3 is TGCGCCAGCACTCCCCTTGAGGAGTTCAATGAGCAGTTCTTC.

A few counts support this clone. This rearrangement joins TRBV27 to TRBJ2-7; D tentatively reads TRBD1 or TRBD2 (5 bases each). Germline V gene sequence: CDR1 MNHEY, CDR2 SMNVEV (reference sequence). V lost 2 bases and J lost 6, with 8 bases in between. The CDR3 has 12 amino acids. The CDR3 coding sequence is TGTGCCAGCAGTTTAGGGGGTATCGAGCAGTACTTC. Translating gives CASSLGGIEQYF.

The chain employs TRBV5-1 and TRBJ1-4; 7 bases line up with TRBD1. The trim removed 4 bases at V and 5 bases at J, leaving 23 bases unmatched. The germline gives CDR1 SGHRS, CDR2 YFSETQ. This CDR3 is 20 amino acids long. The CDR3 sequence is CASSRTGTVNEISPNEKLFF. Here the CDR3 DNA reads TGCGCCAGCAGCCGAACCGGGACAGTAAATGAAATTTCCCCGAATGAAAAACTGTTTTTT.

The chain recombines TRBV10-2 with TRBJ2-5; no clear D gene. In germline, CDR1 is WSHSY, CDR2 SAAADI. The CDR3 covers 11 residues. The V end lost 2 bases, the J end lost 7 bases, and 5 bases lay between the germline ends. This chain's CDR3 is CASSEGRTQYF. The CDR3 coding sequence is TGCGCCAGCAGTGAGGGGCGGACCCAGTACTTC.

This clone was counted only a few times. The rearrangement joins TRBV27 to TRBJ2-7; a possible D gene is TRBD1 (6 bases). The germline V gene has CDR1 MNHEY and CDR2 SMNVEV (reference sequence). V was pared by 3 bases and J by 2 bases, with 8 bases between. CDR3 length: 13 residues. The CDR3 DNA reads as TGTGCCAGCAGTTTTACAGGGACCTACGAGCAGTACTTC. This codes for CASSFTGTYEQYF.

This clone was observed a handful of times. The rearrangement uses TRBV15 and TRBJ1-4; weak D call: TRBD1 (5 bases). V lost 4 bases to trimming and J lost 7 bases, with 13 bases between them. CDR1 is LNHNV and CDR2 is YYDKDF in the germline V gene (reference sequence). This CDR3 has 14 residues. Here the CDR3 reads CATSNRSEVEKLFF. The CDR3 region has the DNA TGTGCCACCAGCAACAGGAGCGAGGTTGAAAAACTGTTTTTT.

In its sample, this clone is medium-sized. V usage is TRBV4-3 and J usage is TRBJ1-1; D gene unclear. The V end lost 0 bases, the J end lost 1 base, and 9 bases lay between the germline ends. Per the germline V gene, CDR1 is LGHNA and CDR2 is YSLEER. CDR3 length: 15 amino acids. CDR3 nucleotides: TGCGCCAGCAGCCAAGATCGAGGTTCGAACACTGAAGCTTTCTTT. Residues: CASSQDRGSNTEAFF.

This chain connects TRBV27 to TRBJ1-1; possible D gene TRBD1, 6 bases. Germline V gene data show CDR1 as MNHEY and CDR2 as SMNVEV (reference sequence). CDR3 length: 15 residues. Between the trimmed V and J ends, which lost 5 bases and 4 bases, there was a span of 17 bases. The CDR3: CASSLRQVGSTEAFF. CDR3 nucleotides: TGTGCCAGCAGTCTCCGACAGGTTGGGAGCACTGAAGCTTTCTTT.

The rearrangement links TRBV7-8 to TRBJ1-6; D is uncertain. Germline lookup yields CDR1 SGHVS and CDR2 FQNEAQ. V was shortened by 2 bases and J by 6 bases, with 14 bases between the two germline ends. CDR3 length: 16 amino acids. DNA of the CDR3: TGTGCCAGCAGCTTACCTCGAAGGAGAGGTAATTCACCCCTCCACTTT. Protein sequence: CASSLPRRRGNSPLHF.

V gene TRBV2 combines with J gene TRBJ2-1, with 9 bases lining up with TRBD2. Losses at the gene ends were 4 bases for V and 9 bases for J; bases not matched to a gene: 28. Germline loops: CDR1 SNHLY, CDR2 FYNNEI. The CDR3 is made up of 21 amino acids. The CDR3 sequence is CASSGPPGPFAGGTGGSEQFF. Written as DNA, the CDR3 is TGTGCCAGCAGTGGCCCTCCAGGGCCCTTTGCGGGGGGGACCGGGGGGAGTGAGCAGTTCTTC.

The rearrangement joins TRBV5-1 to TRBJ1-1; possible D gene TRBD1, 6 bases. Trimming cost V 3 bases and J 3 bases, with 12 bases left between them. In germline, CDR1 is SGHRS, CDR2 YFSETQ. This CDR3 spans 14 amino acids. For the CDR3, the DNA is TGCGCCAGCAGCTGGGGGGGGGCGGACACTGAAGCTTTCTTT. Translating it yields CASSWGGADTEAFF.

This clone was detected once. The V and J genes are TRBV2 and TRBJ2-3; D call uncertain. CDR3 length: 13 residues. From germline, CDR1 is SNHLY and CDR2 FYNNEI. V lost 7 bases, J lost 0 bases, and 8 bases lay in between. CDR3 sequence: CASTLISTDTQYF. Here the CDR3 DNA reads TGTGCCAGCACCCTAATAAGCACAGATACGCAGTATTTT.

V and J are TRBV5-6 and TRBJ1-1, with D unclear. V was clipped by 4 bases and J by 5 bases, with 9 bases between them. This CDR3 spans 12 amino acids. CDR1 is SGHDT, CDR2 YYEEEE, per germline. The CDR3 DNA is TGTGCCAGCAGCCAGTGGGGAACTGAAGCTTTCTTT. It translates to CASSQWGTEAFF.

The CDR3 DNA sequence: TGTGCCAGCAGCGCCTGGGACAGGAACTATGGCTACACCTTC. Translated, it gives CASSAWDRNYGYTF. The chain uses TRBV9 and TRBJ1-2, with 8 bases fitting TRBD1. The germline V gene encodes CDR1 SGDLS and CDR2 YYNGEE. This CDR3 has 14 amino acids. Trimming cost V 3 bases and J 2 bases; bases outside gene matches: 3. Filled out from reference TRBV9 and TRBJ1-2, the complete variable domain reads DSGVTQTPKHLITATGQRVTLRCSPRSGDLSVYWYQQSLDQGLQFLIQYYNGEERAKGNILERFSAQQFPDLHSELNLSSLELGDSALYFCASSAWDRNYGYTFGSGTRLTVV.